This TCR beta chain was sequenced in a study of CD8 T cells in cerebrospinal fluid in Alzheimer's disease. CDR3 length equals 14 residues. CDR1 SQVTM and CDR2 ANQGSEA come from the germline V gene. This clonotype counts as medium-sized by frequency. TCRdb re-called the 10x single-cell sequencing reads; one entry per CDR3 protein, DNA not given. This sample's table reports 1,200 or so distinct CDR3 sequences. The source material was cerebrospinal fluid. The source is a human donor in good health. The V and J genes are TRBV29-1 and TRBJ2-6. CDR3 loop: CSVEVGTGANVLTF. Combining the CDR3 with reference TRBV29-1 and TRBJ2-6 gives the whole variable domain SAVISQKPSRDICQRGTSLTIQCQVDSQVTMMFWYRQQPGQSLTLIATANQGSEATYESGFVIDKFPISRPNLTFSTLTVSNMSPEDSSIYLCSVEVGTGANVLTFGAGSRLTVL.